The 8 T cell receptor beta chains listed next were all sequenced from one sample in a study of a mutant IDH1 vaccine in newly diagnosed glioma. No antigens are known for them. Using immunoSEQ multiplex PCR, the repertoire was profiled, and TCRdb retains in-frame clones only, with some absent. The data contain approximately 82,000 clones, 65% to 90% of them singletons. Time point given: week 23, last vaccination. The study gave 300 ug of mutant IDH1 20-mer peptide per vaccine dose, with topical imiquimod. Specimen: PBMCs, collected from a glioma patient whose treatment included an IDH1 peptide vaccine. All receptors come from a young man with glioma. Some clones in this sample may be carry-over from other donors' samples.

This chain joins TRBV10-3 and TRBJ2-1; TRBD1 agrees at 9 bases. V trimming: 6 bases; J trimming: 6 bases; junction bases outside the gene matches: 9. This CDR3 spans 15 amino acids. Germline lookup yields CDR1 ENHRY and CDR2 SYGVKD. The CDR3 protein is CAISSGQGGSNEQFF. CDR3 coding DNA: TGTGCCATCAGCTCGGGACAGGGTGGGTCCAATGAGCAGTTCTTC.

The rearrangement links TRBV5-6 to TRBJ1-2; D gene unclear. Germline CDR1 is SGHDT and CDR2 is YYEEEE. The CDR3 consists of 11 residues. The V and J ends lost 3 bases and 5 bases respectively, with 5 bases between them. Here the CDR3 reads CASSSSYGYTF. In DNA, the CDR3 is TGTGCCAGCAGCTCGTCTTATGGCTACACCTTC. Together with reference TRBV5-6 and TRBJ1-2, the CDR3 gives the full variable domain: DAGVTQSPTHLIKTRGQQVTLRCSPKSGHDTVSWYQQALGQGPQFIFQYYEEEERQRGNFPDRFSGHQFPNYSSELNVNALLLGDSALYLCASSSSYGYTFGSGTRLTVV.

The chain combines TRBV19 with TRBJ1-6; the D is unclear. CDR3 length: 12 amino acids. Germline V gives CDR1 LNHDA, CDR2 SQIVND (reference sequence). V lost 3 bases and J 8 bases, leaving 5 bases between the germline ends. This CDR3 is CASSIGDSPLHF. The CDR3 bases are TGTGCCAGTAGTATCGGGGATTCACCCCTCCACTTT. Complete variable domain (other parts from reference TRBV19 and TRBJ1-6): DGGITQSPKYLFRKEGQNVTLSCEQNLNHDAMYWYRQDPGQGLRLIYYSQIVNDFQKGDIAEGYSVSREKKESFPLTVTSAQKNPTAFYLCASSIGDSPLHFGNGTRLTVT.

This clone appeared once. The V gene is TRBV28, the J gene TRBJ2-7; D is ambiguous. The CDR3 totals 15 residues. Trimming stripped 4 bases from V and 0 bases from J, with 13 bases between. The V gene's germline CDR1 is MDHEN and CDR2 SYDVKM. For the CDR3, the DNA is TGTGCCAGCAGTTCCAGTCTGTGGGGCTCCTACGAGCAGTACTTC. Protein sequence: CASSSSLWGSYEQYF.

The CDR3 DNA sequence: TGTGCCAGCACCCCTAACACGGAAGGAACCCAGTACTTC. This translates into CASTPNTEGTQYF. The chain uses TRBV2 and TRBJ2-5; D is unresolved. The V end was cut by 7 bases, the J end by 8 bases, with 17 bases between. The V gene's germline CDR1 is SNHLY and CDR2 FYNNEI. The CDR3 is made up of 13 amino acids.

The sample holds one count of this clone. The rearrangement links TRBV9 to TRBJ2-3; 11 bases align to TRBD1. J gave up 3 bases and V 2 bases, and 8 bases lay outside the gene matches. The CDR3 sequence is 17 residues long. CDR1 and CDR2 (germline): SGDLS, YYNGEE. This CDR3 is CASSVRADRGRTDTQYF. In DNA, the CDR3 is TGTGCCAGCAGCGTGAGGGCGGACAGGGGGCGAACAGATACGCAGTATTTT. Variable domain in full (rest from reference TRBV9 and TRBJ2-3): DSGVTQTPKHLITATGQRVTLRCSPRSGDLSVYWYQQSLDQGLQFLIQYYNGEERAKGNILERFSAQQFPDLHSELNLSSLELGDSALYFCASSVRADRGRTDTQYFGPGTRLTVL.

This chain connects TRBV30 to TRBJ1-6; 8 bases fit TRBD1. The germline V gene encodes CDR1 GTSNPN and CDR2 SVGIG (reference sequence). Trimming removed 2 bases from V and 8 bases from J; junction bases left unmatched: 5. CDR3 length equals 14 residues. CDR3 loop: CAWSIGQGYSPLHF. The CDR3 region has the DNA TGTGCCTGGAGTATCGGACAGGGTTATTCACCCCTCCACTTT.

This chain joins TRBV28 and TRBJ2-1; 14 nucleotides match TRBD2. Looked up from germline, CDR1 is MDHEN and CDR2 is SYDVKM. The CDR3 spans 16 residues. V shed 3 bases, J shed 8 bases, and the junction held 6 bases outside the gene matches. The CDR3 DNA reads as TGTGCCAGCAGTTTGACTAGCGGGAGGGCCTTTGATGAGCAGTTCTTC. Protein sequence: CASSLTSGRAFDEQFF.